Sequencing of this TCR beta chain was carried out in a study of blood T cell repertoires in COVID-19 (dated by TCRdb to the early 2020s). About the full investigation: Collaborator samples came from the United States, Italy and Spain and covered acute and convalescent phases of COVID-19. HLA class I and class II types, where available, came from metadata supplied by the sample provider rather than from assay-based typing. The samples were drawn from two sources: the first 160 participants of the ongoing ImmuneRACE study, and 1,200 or so subjects contributed by 6 global collaborators. The material from the prospective study consisted of cDNA or gDNA derived from T cells, B-cell-depleted T cells, or PBMCs. A freely available public database, intended as a resource for researchers studying the immune response to SARS-CoV-2, is where the repertoires were released. Deeply sampled blood TCRbeta repertoires from subjects exposed to, actively infected with, or recovered from COVID-19 were included in the dataset. Nearly every sample came with metadata listing a de-identified subject ID, COVID-19 status, age in years and sex. Broad study findings and their caveats: Clinical and demographic metadata were provided uncurated, with the amount varying by source and participant.

TCRbeta CDR3 regions were amplified from genomic DNA by means of the immunoSEQ Assay, a bias-controlled multiplex PCR. The study's own analysis went as follows. The number of nucleated cells in each sample was estimated from the amplification of reference gene primers within the assay. To quantify the absolute abundance of each unique TCRbeta CDR3 rearrangement, sequence reads were collapsed and filtered. For each sample, productive Simpson clonality was calculated as the square root of Simpson's diversity index over productive rearrangements. Imported from immuneACCESS, the table was reduced by TCRdb to in-frame sequences with V and J called. These copies leave out some clones; in studies compared against another copy, an unresolved V gene accounts for under half, and the cause of the remainder is not known. The V and J calls and clone size come from that table; D and trimming were worked out from the DNA. The sample has about 220,000 clones on record, around 82% of them singletons. Of the sample, 3% to 4.5% falls within the top ten clones.

To note about this clone: It lacks a known antigen. There are no base qualities to consult, and no much larger clone falls within one base.

V is cut back by 5 bases and J by 8 bases, with 10 bases in the junction unmatched. For CDR1 and CDR2, the germline V gene lists ENHRY and SYGVKD. Taken from cysteine to phenylalanine, the CDR3 has 15 residues. Kept here is only the CDR3 DNA, which spans 45 bases and is read in frame from base 1. Participants in the prospective study were aged about 18 to 95 years, lived in under 30 United States geographic areas, and enrolled through a virtual design. To assign participants to cohorts, the prospective study relied on clinical history that participants themselves reported in a screening survey and a study questionnaire. Exposed participants had been in contact, within 2 weeks of entering the study, with a person who had a PCR-confirmed or clinician-diagnosed case of COVID-19. In the prospective study, mobile phlebotomists collected whole blood, serum and a nasopharyngeal or oropharyngeal swab from each participant. Over a roughly 2-month period, participants in the prospective study had the option of providing additional blood draws and questionnaires. Before DNA extraction, blood samples from the prospective study were shipped at room temperature or frozen.

The V gene is TRBV10-3 and the J gene is TRBJ1-2, with 11 bases aligning to TRBD1. Sequencing input: PBMCs or T cells enriched from blood (not recorded which). This clonotype was obtained from a woman aged 40 to 49 who had been exposed to COVID-19. The DNA reads as follows: TGTGCCATCAGTACGCCGGGACAGGGGGTTTACGGCTACACCTTC. This codes for CAISTPGQGVYGYTF.